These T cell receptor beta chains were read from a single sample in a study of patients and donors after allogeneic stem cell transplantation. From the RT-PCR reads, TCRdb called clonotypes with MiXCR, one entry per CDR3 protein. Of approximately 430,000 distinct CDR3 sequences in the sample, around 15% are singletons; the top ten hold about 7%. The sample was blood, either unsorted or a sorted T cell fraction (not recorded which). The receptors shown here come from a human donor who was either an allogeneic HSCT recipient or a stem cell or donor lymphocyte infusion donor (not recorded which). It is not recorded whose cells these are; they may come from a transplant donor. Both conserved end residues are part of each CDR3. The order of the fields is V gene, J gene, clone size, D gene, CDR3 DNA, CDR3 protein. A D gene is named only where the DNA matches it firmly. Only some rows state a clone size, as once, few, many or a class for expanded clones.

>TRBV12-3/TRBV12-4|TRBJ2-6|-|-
TGTGCCAGCAGTCTTCACGGGGCCAACGTCCTGACTTTC
CASSLHGANVLTF
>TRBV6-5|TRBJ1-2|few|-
TGTGCCACCGGGGGAGCCTATGGCTACACCTTC
CATGGAYGYTF
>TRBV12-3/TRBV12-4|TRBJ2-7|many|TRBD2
TGTGCCAGCAAGCTAGCGGGAGGGCCACGCTGGGAGCAGTACTTC
CASKLAGGPRWEQYF
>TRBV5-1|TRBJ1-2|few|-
TGCGCCAGCAGACCAGGTCAGGTAGCGAGTGGCTACACCTTC
CASRPGQVASGYTF
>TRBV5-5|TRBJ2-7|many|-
TGTGCCAGCAGCCGTTCGGGGGACGAGCAGTACTTC
CASSRSGDEQYF
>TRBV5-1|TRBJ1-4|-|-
TGCGCCAGCAGCTTGGACTGGAGACACCTAACTCGGAGAAAACTGTTTTTT
CASSLDWRHLTRRKLFF
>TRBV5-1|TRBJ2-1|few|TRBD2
TGCGCCAGCAGCCTGGGGACTAGAGACAATGAGCAGTTCTTC
CASSLGTRDNEQFF
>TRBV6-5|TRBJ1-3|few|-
TGTGCCAGCAGTTTCCGGGATGGAAACACCATATATTTT
CASSFRDGNTIYF
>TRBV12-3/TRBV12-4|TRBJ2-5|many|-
TGTGCCAGCAGTTTGGGGGGTTGGACCCAGTACTTC
CASSLGGWTQYF
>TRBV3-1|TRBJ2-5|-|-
TGTGCCAGCAGGGATAGCGGAAGAGAGACCCAGTACTTC
CASRDSGRETQYF
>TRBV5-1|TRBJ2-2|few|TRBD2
TGCGCCGGGCGATCTAGCGGGGCGAACACCGGGGAGCTGTTTTTT
CAGRSSGANTGELFF
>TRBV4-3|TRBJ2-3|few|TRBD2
TGCGCCAGCAGCCAAGATGATGGTAGCGGGGCTCCAGATACGCAGTATTTT
CASSQDDGSGAPDTQYF
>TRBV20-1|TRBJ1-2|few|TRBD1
TGCAGTGCTGGACAGGGGGCTTATGGCTACACCTTC
CSAGQGAYGYTF
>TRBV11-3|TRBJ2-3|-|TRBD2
TGTGCCAGCAGCTTAAACCCGACTAGCGGCGTAGGTGCTACGCAGTATTTT
CASSLNPTSGVGATQYF
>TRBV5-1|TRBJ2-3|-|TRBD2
TGCGCCAGCAGCACGGGACTAGGGCGGGTTAGCGATACGCAGTATTTT
CASSTGLGRVSDTQYF
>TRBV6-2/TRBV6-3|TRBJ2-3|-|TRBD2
TGTGCCAGCTTAAGGCAGCGGGGGGGACGTCCAGATACGCAGTATTTT
CASLRQRGGRPDTQYF
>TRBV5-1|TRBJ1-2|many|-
TGCGCCAGCAGCGACGGGGCTAACTATGGTTACACCTTC
CASSDGANYGYTF
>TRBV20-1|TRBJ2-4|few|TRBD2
TGCAGTGCTAGAGATGAGACTAGCGGGAGGAGAAACATTCAGTACTTC
CSARDETSGRRNIQYF
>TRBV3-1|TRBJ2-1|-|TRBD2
TGTGCCAGCAGCCCTAGCGGGAGGGCCCCGTATGAGCAGTTCTTC
CASSPSGRAPYEQFF
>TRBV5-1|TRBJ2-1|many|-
TGCGCCAGCAGCTTGACAGACGGTGCTCACAATGAGCAGTTCTTC
CASSLTDGAHNEQFF
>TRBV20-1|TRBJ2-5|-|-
TGCAGTGCTAGAGATCCCGTACCGGGCGGTGCTGAGACCCAGTACTTC
CSARDPVPGGAETQYF
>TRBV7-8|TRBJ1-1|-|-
TGTGCCAGCAGCCGAGGGGCCAAGTTGAACACTGAAGCTTTCTTT
CASSRGAKLNTEAFF
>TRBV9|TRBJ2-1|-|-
TGTGCCAGCAGCGTAAGAGGGGATTTCTACAATGAGCAGTTCTTC
CASSVRGDFYNEQFF
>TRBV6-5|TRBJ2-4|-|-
TGTGCCAGCAGTTACCGACAGATTCAAAACATTCAGTACTTC
CASSYRQIQNIQYF
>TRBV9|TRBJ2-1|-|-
TGTGCCAGCACCGAACAGGACAGTTACAATGAGCAGTTCTTC
CASTEQDSYNEQFF
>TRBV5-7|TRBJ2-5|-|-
TGTGCACAGGAGTGGTACCAAGAGACCCAGTACTTC
CAQEWYQETQYF
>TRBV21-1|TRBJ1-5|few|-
TGTGCCAGCAGCAAAGGAGAGACAGGGGGTCAGCCCCAGCATTTT
CASSKGETGGQPQHF